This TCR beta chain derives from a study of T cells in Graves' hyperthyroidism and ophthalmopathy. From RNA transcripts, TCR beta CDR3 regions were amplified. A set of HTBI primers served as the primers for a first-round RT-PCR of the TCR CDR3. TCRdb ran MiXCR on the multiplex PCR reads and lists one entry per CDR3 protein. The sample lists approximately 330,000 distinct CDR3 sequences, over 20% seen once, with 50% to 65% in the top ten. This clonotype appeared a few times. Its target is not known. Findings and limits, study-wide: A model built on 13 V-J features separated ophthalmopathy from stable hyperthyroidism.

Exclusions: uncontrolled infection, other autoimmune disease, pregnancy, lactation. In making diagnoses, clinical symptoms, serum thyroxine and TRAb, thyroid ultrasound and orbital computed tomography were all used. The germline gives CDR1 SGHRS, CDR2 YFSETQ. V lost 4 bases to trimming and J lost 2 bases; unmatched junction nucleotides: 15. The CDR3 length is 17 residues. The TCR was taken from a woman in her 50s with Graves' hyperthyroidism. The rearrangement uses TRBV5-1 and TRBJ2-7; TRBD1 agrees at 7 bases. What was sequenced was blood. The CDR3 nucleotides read TGCGCCAGCAGCGGGCCATCGACAGGGAGAATAACCTACGAGCAGTACTTC. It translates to CASSGPSTGRITYEQYF.